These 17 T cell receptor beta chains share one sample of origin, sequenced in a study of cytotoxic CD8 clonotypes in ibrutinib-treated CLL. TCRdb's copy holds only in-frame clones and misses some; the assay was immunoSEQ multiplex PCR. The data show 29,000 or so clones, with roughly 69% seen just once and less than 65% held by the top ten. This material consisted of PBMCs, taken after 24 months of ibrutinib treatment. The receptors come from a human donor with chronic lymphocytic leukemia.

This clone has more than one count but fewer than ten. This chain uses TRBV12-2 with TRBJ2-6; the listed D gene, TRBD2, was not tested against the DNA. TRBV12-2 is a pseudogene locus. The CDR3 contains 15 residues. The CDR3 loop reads CASRPTGSGANVLTF. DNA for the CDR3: TGTGCAAGTCGCCCGACGGGATCTGGGGCCAACGTCCTGACTTTC.

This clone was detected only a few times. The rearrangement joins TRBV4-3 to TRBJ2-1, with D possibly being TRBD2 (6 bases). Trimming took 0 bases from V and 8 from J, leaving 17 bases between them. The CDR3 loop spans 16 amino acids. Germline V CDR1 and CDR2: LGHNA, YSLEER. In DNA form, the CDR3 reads TGCGCCAGCAGCCAAGATTTCGGGGGTTTGGTAGATGAGCAGTTCTTC. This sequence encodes CASSQDFGGLVDEQFF.

The CDR3 nucleotides are TGCACCAGCAGCCGTGGCTACAATGAGCAGTTCTTC. This encodes CTSSRGYNEQFF. The chain employs TRBV1 and TRBJ2-1. TRBV1 is given as a pseudogene. The CDR3 has 12 residues.

The CDR3 region has the DNA TGTGCCAGCGCCCTGGACAGTTCCTACGAGCAGTACTTC. This sequence encodes CASALDSSYEQYF. This chain links TRBV6-6 with TRBJ2-7, with a possible D match to TRBD1 (6 bases). V was cut by 8 bases and J by 1 base, with 12 bases left in between. This CDR3 has 13 residues. Per germline, CDR1 MNHNY and CDR2 SVGAGI (reference sequence).

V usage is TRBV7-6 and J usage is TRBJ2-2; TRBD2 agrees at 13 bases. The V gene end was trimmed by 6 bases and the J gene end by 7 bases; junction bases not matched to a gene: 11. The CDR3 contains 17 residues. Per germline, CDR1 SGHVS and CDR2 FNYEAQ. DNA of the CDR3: TGTGCCAGCAGTTACGGACTAGCGGGGGCCCTCGACGGGGAGCTGTTTTTT. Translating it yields CASSYGLAGALDGELFF. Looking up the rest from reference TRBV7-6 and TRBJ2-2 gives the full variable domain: GAGVSQSPRYKVTKRGQDVALRCDPISGHVSLYWYRQALGQGPEFLTYFNYEAQQDKSGLPNDRFSAERPEGSISTLTIQRTEQRDSAMYRCASSYGLAGALDGELFFGEGSRLTVL.

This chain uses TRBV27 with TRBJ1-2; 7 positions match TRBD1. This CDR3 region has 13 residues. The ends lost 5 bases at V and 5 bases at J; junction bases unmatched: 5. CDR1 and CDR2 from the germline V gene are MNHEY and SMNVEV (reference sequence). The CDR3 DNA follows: TGTGCCAGCAGTCAGGGACAGTCGTATGGCTACACCTTC. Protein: CASSQGQSYGYTF.

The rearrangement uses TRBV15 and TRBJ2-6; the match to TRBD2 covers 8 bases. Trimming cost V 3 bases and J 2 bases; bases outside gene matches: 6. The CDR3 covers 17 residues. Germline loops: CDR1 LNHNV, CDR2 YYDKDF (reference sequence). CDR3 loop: CATSSPRRGAGANVLTF. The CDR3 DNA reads TGTGCCACCAGCAGCCCTCGGCGGGGGGCTGGGGCCAACGTCCTGACTTTC.

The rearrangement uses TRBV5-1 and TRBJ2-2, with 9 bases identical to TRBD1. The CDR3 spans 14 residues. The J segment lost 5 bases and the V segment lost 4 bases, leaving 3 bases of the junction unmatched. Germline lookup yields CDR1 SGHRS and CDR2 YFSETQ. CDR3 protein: CASSLTGGTGELFF. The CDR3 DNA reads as TGCGCCAGCAGCCTGACAGGGGGGACCGGGGAGCTGTTTTTT.

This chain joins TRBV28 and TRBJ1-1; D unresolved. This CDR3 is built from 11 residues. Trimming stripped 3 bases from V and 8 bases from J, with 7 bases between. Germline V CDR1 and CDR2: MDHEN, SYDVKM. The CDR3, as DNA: TGTGCCAGCAGTTTTGTACAGGAAGCTTTCTTT. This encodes CASSFVQEAFF.

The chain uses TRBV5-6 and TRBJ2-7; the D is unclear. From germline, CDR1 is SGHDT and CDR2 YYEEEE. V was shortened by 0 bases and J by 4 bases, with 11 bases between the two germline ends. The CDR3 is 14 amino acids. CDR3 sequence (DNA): TGTGCCAGCAGCTTGGGGTCCGGCGGATACGAGCAGTACTTC. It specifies CASSLGSGGYEQYF.

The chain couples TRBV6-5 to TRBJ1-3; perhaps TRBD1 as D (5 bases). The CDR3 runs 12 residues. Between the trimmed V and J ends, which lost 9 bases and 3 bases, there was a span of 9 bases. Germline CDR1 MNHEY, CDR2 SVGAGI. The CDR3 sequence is CASFQGGNTIYF. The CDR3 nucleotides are TGTGCCAGTTTTCAGGGTGGAAACACCATATATTTT.

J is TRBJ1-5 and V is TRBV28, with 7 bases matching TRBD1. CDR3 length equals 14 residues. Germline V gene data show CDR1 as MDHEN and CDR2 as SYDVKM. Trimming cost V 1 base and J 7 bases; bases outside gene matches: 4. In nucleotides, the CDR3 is TGTGCCAGCAGTTTATACACAGGGGTGCAGCCCCAGCATTTT. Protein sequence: CASSLYTGVQPQHF.

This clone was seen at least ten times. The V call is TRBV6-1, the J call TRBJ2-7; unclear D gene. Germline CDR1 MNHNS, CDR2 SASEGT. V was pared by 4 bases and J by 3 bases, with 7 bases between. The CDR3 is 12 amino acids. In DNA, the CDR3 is TGTGCCAGCAGTGGAGACAACTACGAGCAGTACTTC. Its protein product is CASSGDNYEQYF.

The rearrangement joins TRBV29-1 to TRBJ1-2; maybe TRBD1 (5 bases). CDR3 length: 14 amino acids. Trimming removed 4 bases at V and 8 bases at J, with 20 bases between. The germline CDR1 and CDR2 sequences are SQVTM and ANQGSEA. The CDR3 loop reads CSVADTLNLEGYTF. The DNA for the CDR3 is TGCAGCGTTGCGGACACACTCAATCTCGAAGGCTACACCTTC.

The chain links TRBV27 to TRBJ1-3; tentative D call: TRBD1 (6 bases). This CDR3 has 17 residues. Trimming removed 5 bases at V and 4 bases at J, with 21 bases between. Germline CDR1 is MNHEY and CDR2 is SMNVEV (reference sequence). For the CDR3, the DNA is TGTGCCAGCAGTCCCCACTACAGGGCCCCCGGAGGAAACACCATATATTTT. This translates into CASSPHYRAPGGNTIYF.

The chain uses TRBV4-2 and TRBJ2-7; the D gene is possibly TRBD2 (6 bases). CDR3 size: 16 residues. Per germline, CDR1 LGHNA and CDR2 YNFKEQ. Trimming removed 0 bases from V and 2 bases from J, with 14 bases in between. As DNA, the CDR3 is TGTGCCAGCAGCCAAGATACGGCGGGGCGTGCCTACGAGCAGTACTTC. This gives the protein CASSQDTAGRAYEQYF.

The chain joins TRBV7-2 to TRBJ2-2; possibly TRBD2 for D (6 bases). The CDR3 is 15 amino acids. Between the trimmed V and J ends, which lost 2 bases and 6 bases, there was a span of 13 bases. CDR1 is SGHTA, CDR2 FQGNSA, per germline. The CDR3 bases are TGTGCCAGCAGCTTAACTAGCTGGGCATCCGGGGAGCTGTTTTTT. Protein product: CASSLTSWASGELFF.